A selection of T cell receptor beta chains follows, all from one sample in a study of cytomegalovirus exposure and HLA in healthy donors. Assay: immunoSEQ multiplex PCR; the TCRdb copy retains only in-frame clones and omits some. Counted here are 70,000 to 100,000 clones, about 84% occurring once; the ten biggest clones make up approximately 2%. Sample: PBMCs. These receptors all stem from a man between 18 and 29 years old in good health and CMV-seronegative. Both conserved end residues are part of each CDR3. A D gene is named only where the DNA matches it firmly. Some rows mark clone size as missing; the rest say once, few, many or name a class of expanded clone.

length: 15
size: -
V: TRBV6-5
J: TRBJ2-7
D: -
DNA: TGTGCCAGCAGTTACTCTCGGGGGTGGGGGTACGAGCAGTACTTC
CDR3: CASSYSRGWGYEQYF

length: 14
size: -
V: TRBV5-4
J: TRBJ2-4
D: TRBD1
DNA: TGTGCCAGCAGCCCCGGGACAGTAAAAAACATTCAGTACTTC
CDR3: CASSPGTVKNIQYF

length: 14
size: -
V: TRBV2
J: TRBJ1-2
D: TRBD1
DNA: TGTGCCAGCAGGAGCGGGGACAGGGCATCTGGCTACACCTTC
CDR3: CASRSGDRASGYTF

length: 14
size: once
V: TRBV5-1
J: TRBJ2-3
D: -
DNA: TGCGCCAGCAGCTTGGACAGGGCAAGAGATACGCAGTATTTT
CDR3: CASSLDRARDTQYF

length: 15
size: -
V: TRBV5-1
J: TRBJ1-4
D: TRBD1
DNA: TGCGCCAGCAGCGGTGGGACAGGGGTTAATGAAAAACTGTTTTTT
CDR3: CASSGGTGVNEKLFF

length: 16
size: -
V: TRBV10-1
J: TRBJ2-7
D: -
DNA: TGCGCCAGCAGTGAGATAGCCGGTCCGAGCTCCTACGAGCAGTACTTC
CDR3: CASSEIAGPSSYEQYF

length: 17
size: -
V: TRBV7-8
J: TRBJ1-2
D: TRBD1
DNA: TGTGCCAGCAGCTTAACGGCCCGACAGGGTGCAGGCTATGGCTACACCTTC
CDR3: CASSLTARQGAGYGYTF

length: 15
size: once
V: TRBV6-5
J: TRBJ1-6
D: TRBD1
DNA: TGTGCCAGCAGTACCGGGACAGGGAGGAATTCACCCCTCCACTTT
CDR3: CASSTGTGRNSPLHF

length: 15
size: -
V: TRBV7-2
J: TRBJ1-3
D: -
DNA: TGTGCCAGCAGCACGGACAGAGCCTCTGGAAACACCATATATTTT
CDR3: CASSTDRASGNTIYF

length: 14
size: few
V: TRBV19
J: TRBJ1-3
D: TRBD1
DNA: TGTGCCAGTAGCGACAGGGATTCTGGAAACACCATATATTTT
CDR3: CASSDRDSGNTIYF